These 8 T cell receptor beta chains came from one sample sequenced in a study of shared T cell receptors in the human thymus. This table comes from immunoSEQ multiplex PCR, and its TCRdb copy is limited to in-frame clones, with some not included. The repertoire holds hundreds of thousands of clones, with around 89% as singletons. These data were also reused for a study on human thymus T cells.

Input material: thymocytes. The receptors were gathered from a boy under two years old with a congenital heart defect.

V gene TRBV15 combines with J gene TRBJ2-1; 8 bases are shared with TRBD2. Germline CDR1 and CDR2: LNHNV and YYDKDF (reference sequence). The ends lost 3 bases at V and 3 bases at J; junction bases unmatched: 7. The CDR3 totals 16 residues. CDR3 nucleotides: TGTGCCACCAGCAGGGTCGTACTAGCGGTCTACAATGAGCAGTTCTTC. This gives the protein CATSRVVLAVYNEQFF.

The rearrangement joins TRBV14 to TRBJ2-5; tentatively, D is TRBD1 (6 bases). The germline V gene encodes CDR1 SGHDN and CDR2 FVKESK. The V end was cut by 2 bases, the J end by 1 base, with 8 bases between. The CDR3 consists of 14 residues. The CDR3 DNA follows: TGTGCCAGCAGCCAAACGGACAGCCAAGAGACCCAGTACTTC. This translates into CASSQTDSQETQYF.

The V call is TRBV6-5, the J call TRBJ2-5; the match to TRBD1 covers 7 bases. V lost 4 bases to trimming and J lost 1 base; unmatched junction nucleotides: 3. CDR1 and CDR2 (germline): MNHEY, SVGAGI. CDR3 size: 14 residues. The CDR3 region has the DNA TGTGCCAGCAGTTCCGGGACAGCCCAAGAGACCCAGTACTTC. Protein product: CASSSGTAQETQYF.

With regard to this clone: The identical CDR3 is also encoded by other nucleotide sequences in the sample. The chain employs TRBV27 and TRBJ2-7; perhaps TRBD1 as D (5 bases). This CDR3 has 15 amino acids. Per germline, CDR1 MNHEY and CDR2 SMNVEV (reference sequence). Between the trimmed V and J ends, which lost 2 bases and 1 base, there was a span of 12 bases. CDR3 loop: CASSLRQNPSYEQYF. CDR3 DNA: TGTGCCAGCAGTTTAAGACAGAATCCATCCTACGAGCAGTACTTC.

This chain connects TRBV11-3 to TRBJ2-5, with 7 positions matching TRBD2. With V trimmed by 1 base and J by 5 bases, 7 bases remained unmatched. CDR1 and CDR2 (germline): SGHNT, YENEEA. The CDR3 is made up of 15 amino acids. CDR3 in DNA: TGTGCCAGCAGCTTAGGTGGCGGGAGTCGTGAGACCCAGTACTTC. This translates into CASSLGGGSRETQYF.

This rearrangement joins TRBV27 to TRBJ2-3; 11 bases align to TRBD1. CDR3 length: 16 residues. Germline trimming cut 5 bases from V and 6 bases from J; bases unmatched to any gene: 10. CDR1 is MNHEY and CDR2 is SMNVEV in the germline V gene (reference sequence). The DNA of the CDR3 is TGTGCCAGCAGTCAGCGGACAGGGGGCAGTTGGGATACGCAGTATTTT. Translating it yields CASSQRTGGSWDTQYF.

CDR3 amino acids: CASSLLRGRAYEQYF. The CDR3 bases are TGTGCCAGCAGCTTATTACGCGGGAGGGCCTACGAGCAGTACTTC. This chain links TRBV7-2 with TRBJ2-7; TRBD2 aligns across 9 bases. V dropped 2 bases and J dropped 2; count of bases not matched to a gene: 4. CDR3 length: 15 residues. The germline CDR1 and CDR2 sequences are SGHTA and FQGNSA.

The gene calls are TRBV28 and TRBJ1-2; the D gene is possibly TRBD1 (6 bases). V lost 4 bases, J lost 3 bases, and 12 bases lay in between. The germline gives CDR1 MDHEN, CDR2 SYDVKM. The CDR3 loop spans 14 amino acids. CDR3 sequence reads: CASSSNGGYYGYTF. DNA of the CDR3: TGTGCCAGCAGTTCGAATGGGGGCTACTATGGCTACACCTTC.